Listed below are T cell receptor beta chains from one sample, sequenced in a study of graft-versus-host responses after intestinal transplantation. These receptors are not linked to any known antigen. The method was immunoSEQ multiplex PCR; TCRdb's version includes in-frame clones alone and lacks a portion of them. The sample lists about 110,000 clones, 90% to 95% occurring once. Here the sequenced sample was unstimulated CD8+ T cells sorted from spleen or lymph node cells, taken before transplant. These receptors all come from a human donor who was the organ donor for an intestinal transplant. CDR3s include the opening cysteine and the closing phenylalanine or tryptophan. D genes are given only for firm matches. Part of the rows lack a size; the others show once, few, many or a class for expanded clones.

size	V	D	J	DNA	CDR3
NA	TRBV4-1	TRBD1	TRBJ2-7	TGCGCCAGCAGCCAAGGACAGGGCCTAACCTACGAGCAGTACTTC	CASSQGQGLTYEQYF
NA	TRBV12-5	TRBD1	TRBJ1-1	TGTGCTAGTGGTTTGGGGACACAGGGGACGACTTTCTTT	CASGLGTQGTTFF
NA	TRBV30	TRBD1	TRBJ2-7	TGTGCCTGGGGGACAGGTAGCTACGAGCAGTACTTC	CAWGTGSYEQYF
once	TRBV6-5	TRBD2	TRBJ2-1	TGTGCCAGCAGTTACTCGACTAGCGGGAGTGATGAGCAGTTCTTC	CASSYSTSGSDEQFF
NA	TRBV27	NA	TRBJ1-1	TGTGCCAGCAGTTTTAAGGCGATAGATGAAGCTTTCTTT	CASSFKAIDEAFF
NA	TRBV5-4	NA	TRBJ1-2	TGTGCCAGCAGCTGGGACAATAACTATGGCTACACCTTC	CASSWDNNYGYTF
NA	TRBV11-3	NA	TRBJ2-1	TGTGCCAGCAGCCCGACCTCCTACAATGAGCAGTTCTTC	CASSPTSYNEQFF
NA	TRBV5-4	TRBD2	TRBJ2-3	TGTGCCAGCAGCCCCTTACTAGCGGGAGGGCCAGATACGCAGTATTTT	CASSPLLAGGPDTQYF
NA	TRBV19	NA	TRBJ1-1	TGTGCCAGTAGTATTCCAGGCACTGAAGCTTTCTTT	CASSIPGTEAFF
NA	TRBV7-8	NA	TRBJ2-7	TGTGCCAGCAGCTTAGCCTCCAGGGCTTATTACGAGCAGTACTTC	CASSLASRAYYEQYF
NA	TRBV15	NA	TRBJ2-2	TGTGCCACCAGCACTAAGGGGATGGACGCCGGGGAGCTGTTTTTT	CATSTKGMDAGELFF
NA	TRBV19	TRBD1	TRBJ2-7	TGTGCCAGTAGTTCCTGGACAGGGATGTACGAGCAGTACTTC	CASSSWTGMYEQYF
NA	TRBV29-1	TRBD1	TRBJ2-7	TGCAGCGTCCTACTGGACAGGGCTTGGTACTTC	CSVLLDRAWYF
NA	TRBV4-2	TRBD2	TRBJ2-1	TGTGCCAGCAGCCAAGGAGGCGGCTGGCGGGAGGGCCGGTATGAGCAGTTCTTC	CASSQGGGWREGRYEQFF
few	TRBV2	NA	TRBJ1-4	TGTGCCAGCAGGGGGGTCGGAGAAAAACTGTTTTTT	CASRGVGEKLFF
few	TRBV6-5	TRBD1	TRBJ1-1	TGTGCCAGCAGTTACTCGAATGCGGCAGGGGGTGAAGCTTTCTTT	CASSYSNAAGGEAFF